Following are 21 T cell receptor beta chains from one sample sequenced in a study of blood T cell repertoires in COVID-19. Generated by immunoSEQ multiplex PCR, the TCRdb table keeps only in-frame clones and is missing some. The profile shows 350,000 to 400,000 clones, 70% to 90% of them singletons. Sequencing input: peripheral blood. These receptors all come from a woman aged 60-75 years with COVID-19, enrolled during active disease.

The V call is TRBV6-5, the J call TRBJ1-3; D might be TRBD1 (5 bases). V gave up 2 bases and J gave up 0 bases, with 8 bases separating them. The CDR3 totals 15 residues. CDR1 MNHEY and CDR2 SVGAGI come from the germline V gene. For the CDR3, the DNA is TGTGCCAGCAGTTACCAGGGCCTCTCTGGAAACACCATATATTTT. Protein product: CASSYQGLSGNTIYF.

The chain is built from TRBV11-2 and TRBJ1-1, with TRBD1 identical over 9 bases. Losses at the gene ends were 4 bases for V and 5 bases for J; bases not matched to a gene: 8. The CDR3 runs 15 residues. Germline CDR1 and CDR2: SGHAT and FQNNGV. In DNA form, the CDR3 reads TGTGCCAGCAGCTCCGAACAGGGGGCCGTGACTGAAGCTTTCTTT. Encoded protein: CASSSEQGAVTEAFF.

This clone came up a few times. The V call is TRBV4-1, the J call TRBJ1-3; weak D call: TRBD1 (5 bases). The CDR3 runs to 17 residues. With 0 bases removed from V and 9 bases from J, the gap between germline ends came to 21 bases. Germline values: CDR1 MGHRA, CDR2 YSYEKL. The CDR3, as DNA: TGCGCCAGCAGCCAAGAAATAGGAGGGGCCCTCGAGGGCACCATATATTTT. This sequence encodes CASSQEIGGALEGTIYF.

In its sample, this clone was seen once. This chain joins TRBV18 and TRBJ2-5, with D possibly being TRBD1 (5 bases). There are 14 residues in the CDR3. V was cut by 4 bases and J by 5 bases, with 14 bases left in between. Germline-derived CDR1 and CDR2 are KGHSH and LQKENI. CDR3 sequence reads: CASSLYSGRETQYF. The CDR3, as DNA: TGTGCCAGCTCACTTTACTCAGGGCGCGAGACCCAGTACTTC.

The gene calls are TRBV13 and TRBJ1-2; D might be TRBD1 (5 bases). CDR1 PRHDT and CDR2 FYEKMQ come from the germline V gene (reference sequence). V was cut by 5 bases and J by 2 bases, with 9 bases left in between. This CDR3 comprises 13 residues. CDR3 nucleotide sequence: TGTGCCAGCAGCCGGGGGGAAAACTATGGCTACACCTTC. It codes for CASSRGENYGYTF.

The V and J genes are TRBV30 and TRBJ1-5; no firm D call. This CDR3 is 16 amino acids long. Germline CDR1 reads GTSNPN; CDR2 reads SVGIG (reference sequence). The V and J ends lost 5 bases and 0 bases respectively, with 17 bases between them. In nucleotides, the CDR3 is TGTGCCTGGGGTTGGGGTTCGGGGTATAGCAATCAGCCCCAGCATTTT. This encodes CAWGWGSGYSNQPQHF.

V and J are TRBV11-2 and TRBJ2-7, with D unresolved. The CDR3 runs 15 residues. V shed 0 bases and J shed 2 bases, with 11 bases lying between them. Germline V gene lookup returns CDR1 SGHAT and CDR2 FQNNGV. CDR3 sequence reads: CASSLDLWAAYEQYF. Written as DNA, the CDR3 is TGTGCCAGCAGCTTAGATCTCTGGGCAGCCTACGAGCAGTACTTC.

In DNA, the CDR3 is TGTGCCAGCAGCAAGCCTGCTGAGCCTGGCTACACCTTC. Amino acids: CASSKPAEPGYTF. The chain has TRBV7-2 and TRBJ1-2, with D unresolved. Deletions cut 5 bases from V and 7 bases from J, with 14 bases between. The CDR3 contains 13 residues. From germline, CDR1 is SGHTA and CDR2 FQGNSA.

This clone occurred once. The chain uses TRBV7-3 and TRBJ2-1, with D maybe TRBD2 (5 bases). CDR3 length equals 11 residues. Trimming left V 3 bases short and J 10 bases short, with 7 bases between. Germline loops: CDR1 SGHTA, CDR2 FQGTGA. The CDR3 region is CASSFGGEQFF. Written as DNA, the CDR3 is TGTGCCAGCAGCTTTGGCGGGGAGCAGTTCTTC.

The V call is TRBV2, the J call TRBJ1-6; unclear D gene. The CDR3 spans 16 residues. Deletions cut 6 bases from V and 0 bases from J, with 12 bases between. CDR1 and CDR2 from the germline V gene are SNHLY and FYNNEI. The CDR3 sequence: CASSLNRLSYNSPLHF. The CDR3 nucleotides are TGTGCCAGCAGCCTAAACCGACTCTCCTATAATTCACCCCTCCACTTT.

This clone was counted a single time. V gene TRBV9 combines with J gene TRBJ2-1, with D possibly matching TRBD2 (7 bases). Trimming removed 3 bases at V and 10 bases at J, with 14 bases between. There are 13 residues in the CDR3. Per the germline V gene, CDR1 is SGDLS and CDR2 is YYNGEE. The CDR3 DNA sequence: TGTGCCAGCAGCGAACGGGGGGACACAGAGCAGTTCTTC. This encodes CASSERGDTEQFF.

This rearrangement joins TRBV29-1 to TRBJ1-2, with D possibly TRBD1 on 5 matching bases. The CDR3 has 12 residues. Germline CDR1 SQVTM, CDR2 ANQGSEA. Trimming cost V 8 bases and J 9 bases, with 19 bases left between them. The CDR3 bases are TGCAGCCCCTTCGGACCGGAGGGGAGCTACACCTTC. This encodes CSPFGPEGSYTF.

The rearrangement uses TRBV6-4 and TRBJ1-6; D is ambiguous. V was cut by 2 bases and J by 7 bases, with 6 bases left in between. The CDR3 spans 13 residues. In germline, CDR1 is MRHNA, CDR2 SNTAGT. The CDR3 bases are TGTGCCAGCAGTGACAGCTTAAATTCACCCCTCCACTTT. It is translated as CASSDSLNSPLHF.

In the case of this clone: Other DNA sequences in the same sample also yield this CDR3. This chain joins TRBV4-1 and TRBJ2-7, with 11 bases fitting TRBD2. The CDR3 runs to 15 residues. The germline V gene has CDR1 MGHRA and CDR2 YSYEKL. V gave up 1 base and J gave up 3 bases; unmatched junction bases: 2. CDR3 protein: CASSQGLAGGYEQYF. CDR3 nucleotides: TGCGCCAGCAGCCAAGGTCTAGCGGGGGGCTACGAGCAGTACTTC.

The rearrangement uses TRBV6-5 and TRBJ1-1; 10 bases align to TRBD1. Germline CDR1 MNHEY, CDR2 SVGAGI. The CDR3 length is 14 residues. Trimming cost V 6 bases and J 4 bases; bases outside gene matches: 5. The DNA of the CDR3 is TGTGCCAGCAGCACCGGGACAGGGGTCACTGAAGCTTTCTTT. Its translation: CASSTGTGVTEAFF.

V is TRBV23-1 and J is TRBJ1-2; possible D gene TRBD1, 5 bases. TRBV23-1 is identified as an open reading frame with a role that is uncertain. The CDR3 totals 17 residues. V was pared by 2 bases and J by 5 bases, with 21 bases between. CDR3 in amino acids: CASSQRGHPNMIYGYTF. The DNA for the CDR3 is TGCGCCAGCAGTCAACGAGGACACCCGAATATGATATATGGCTACACCTTC.

Worth noting for this clone: Since the CDR3 does not end with the conserved phenylalanine or tryptophan, this likely comes from a read error. The DNA is omitted, as the CDR3 cannot be located on it reliably, and the CDR3 follows TCRdb's listing. The chain carries TRBV29-1 and TRBJ1-1. The CDR3 region is 10 residues in length, termini included. Per the germline V gene, CDR1 is SQVTM and CDR2 is ANQGSEA. The CDR3 is CSVEGGGSFL.

This chain links TRBV19 with TRBJ1-1; TRBD1 might be the D (5 bases). V was cut by 7 bases and J by 0 bases, with 12 bases left in between. Germline V gene sequence: CDR1 LNHDA, CDR2 SQIVND (reference sequence). This CDR3 has 14 residues. The CDR3 sequence is CASTELGLNTEAFF. The CDR3 DNA is TGTGCCAGTACCGAATTGGGGCTGAACACTGAAGCTTTCTTT.

The gene calls are TRBV7-3 and TRBJ2-3, with 7 bases lining up with TRBD2. CDR3 length equals 16 residues. Per germline, CDR1 SGHTA and CDR2 FQGTGA. The V gene end was trimmed by 5 bases and the J gene end by 1 base; junction bases not matched to a gene: 9. The CDR3 DNA is TGTGCCAGCAGCCTTTGGGGGGGGGTTGGCACAGATACGCAGTATTTT. This encodes CASSLWGGVGTDTQYF. Supplemented by reference TRBV7-3 and TRBJ2-3, the full variable domain reads GAGVSQTPSNKVTEKGKYVELRCDPISGHTALYWYRQSLGQGPEFLIYFQGTGAADDSGLPNDRFFAVRPEGSVSTLKIQRTERGDSAVYLCASSLWGGVGTDTQYFGPGTRLTVL.

V gene TRBV4-3 combines with J gene TRBJ1-6; the D is unclear. In germline, CDR1 is LGHNA, CDR2 YSLEER. Trimming shortened V by 0 bases and J by 7 bases, and 16 bases separated the two germline ends. CDR3 length: 17 residues. CDR3 in DNA: TGCGCCAGCAGCCAAGATTGGACGCCGGGCGGGAATTCACCCCTCCACTTT. It codes for CASSQDWTPGGNSPLHF.

This clone was picked up a small number of times. The chain carries TRBV9 and TRBJ1-5; D unclear. There are 15 residues in the CDR3. The germline V gene has CDR1 SGDLS and CDR2 YYNGEE. V lost 0 bases and J 7 bases, leaving 14 bases between the germline ends. The CDR3 coding sequence is TGTGCCAGCAGCGTAGACGGGGAGTGGCGGCAGCCCCAGCATTTT. This encodes CASSVDGEWRQPQHF.